The rows below give T cell receptor beta chains drawn from one sample of a study of T cell changes during pregnancy in multiple sclerosis. Sequencing was performed with immunoSEQ multiplex PCR; in TCRdb, only in-frame clones are kept and a portion is missing. The table has 78,000 or so clones, roughly 94% seen once. Sequencing was performed on peripheral blood, taken before pregnancy. The receptors derive from a female donor with multiple sclerosis, enrolled in a pregnancy study. The CDR3 runs from the conserved cysteine through the conserved F or W. A D gene is named only where the DNA matches it firmly. Clone size is not always given. Where it is, it says once, few, many or a class for expanded clones.

.,TRBV5-8,TRBJ1-4,TRBD1,CASSLTGTGNEKLFF,TGTGCCAGCAGCTTGACTGGGACAGGGAACGAAAAACTGTTTTTT
.,TRBV7-2,TRBJ2-7,TRBD1,CASGPTGQGAAEQYF,TGTGCCAGCGGACCGACGGGACAGGGGGCGGCCGAGCAGTACTTC
.,TRBV5-6,TRBJ1-5,TRBD1,CASSLLKGQVSNQPQHF,TGTGCCAGCAGCTTGCTGAAGGGACAGGTTAGCAATCAGCCCCAGCATTTT
once,TRBV7-7,TRBJ2-5,.,CASSPWSGQETQYF,TGTGCTAGCAGCCCCTGGTCCGGGCAAGAGACCCAGTACTTC
.,TRBV7-3,TRBJ2-7,TRBD1,CASSPPDRVLDEQYF,TGTGCCAGCAGCCCCCCGGACAGGGTGCTAGACGAGCAGTACTTC
.,TRBV6-1,TRBJ2-3,.,CASADRVSTDTQYF,TGTGCCAGCGCAGATCGGGTCAGCACAGATACGCAGTATTTT
.,TRBV4-1,TRBJ2-7,.,CASSQDIPGGLSHEQYF,TGCGCCAGCAGCCAAGATATTCCGGGGGGCCTATCCCACGAGCAGTACTTC
.,TRBV11-2,TRBJ2-7,TRBD1,CASSSAGTGTYEQYF,TGTGCCAGCAGCTCGGCGGGGACAGGGACCTACGAGCAGTACTTC
.,TRBV13,TRBJ2-2,.,CASSLGYGQLSGELFF,TGTGCCAGCAGCTTAGGGTACGGACAACTATCGGGGGAGCTGTTTTTT
once,TRBV7-9,TRBJ2-4,TRBD1,CASSFMTGSIAKNIQYF,TGTGCCAGCAGCTTCATGACAGGGTCTATAGCCAAAAACATTCAGTACTTC
.,TRBV10-3,TRBJ1-2,TRBD1,CAISETDRDGYTF,TGTGCCATCAGTGAGACCGACAGGGATGGCTACACCTTC
.,TRBV9,TRBJ2-2,TRBD1,CASRPTGEESGELFF,TGTGCCAGCAGACCTACAGGGGAAGAATCCGGGGAGCTGTTTTTT
.,TRBV7-3,TRBJ2-5,.,CASSLWAEETQYF,TGTGCCAGCAGCTTATGGGCAGAAGAGACCCAGTACTTC
.,TRBV6-5,TRBJ1-2,TRBD1,CASRTGSYYGYTF,TGTGCCAGCAGGACAGGGTCTTACTATGGCTACACCTTC
.,TRBV30,TRBJ1-4,.,CAWSVSRGMREKLFF,TGTGCCTGGAGTGTTTCACGGGGGATGCGGGAAAAACTGTTTTTT